This note documents a single T cell receptor (beta chain) sequence. What it binds is not known. Other DNA sequences in the same sample also yield this CDR3. The data were obtained in a study of Ad26.COV2.S vaccination and SARS-CoV-2 variants. Whole-study context: Ad26.COV2.S shots went into the muscle once or twice, 56 days apart. Findings and limits, study-wide: Compared with placebo recipients, vaccine recipients had higher spike-specific TCR breadth. From the TCR breadth and depth analyses, total T cell responses may have been underestimated.

Clones were read by immunoSEQ multiplex PCR, and TCRdb kept only the in-frame ones, dropping some. Of roughly 510,000 clones in the sample, 87% were seen once. Treatment defined: around 19 received Ad26.COV2.S at low or high dose, single or two shots; about 5 received placebo; per-sample allocation not given. Sampling was done on day 63 after the first vaccine or placebo injection. Vaccine was an Ad26 vector expressing Wuhan-strain SARS-CoV-2 spike. The clonotype was recovered from a person aged 18-65 years who received the Ad26.COV2.S COVID-19 vaccine or a placebo. Sequenced material: peripheral blood, taken in a trial of Ad26.COV2.S vaccine versus placebo.

The CDR3 region is CASSQTGSGELFF. DNA for the CDR3: TGTGCCAGCAGCCAAACAGGATCTGGGGAGCTGTTTTTT. The chain joins TRBV3-1 (or the pseudogene TRBV3-2) to TRBJ2-2; maybe TRBD1 (5 bases). The V end lost 2 bases, the J end lost 8 bases, and 9 bases lay between the germline ends. CDR3 length equals 13 residues. Germline V gene lookup returns CDR1 LGHDT and CDR2 YNNKEL (reference sequence).